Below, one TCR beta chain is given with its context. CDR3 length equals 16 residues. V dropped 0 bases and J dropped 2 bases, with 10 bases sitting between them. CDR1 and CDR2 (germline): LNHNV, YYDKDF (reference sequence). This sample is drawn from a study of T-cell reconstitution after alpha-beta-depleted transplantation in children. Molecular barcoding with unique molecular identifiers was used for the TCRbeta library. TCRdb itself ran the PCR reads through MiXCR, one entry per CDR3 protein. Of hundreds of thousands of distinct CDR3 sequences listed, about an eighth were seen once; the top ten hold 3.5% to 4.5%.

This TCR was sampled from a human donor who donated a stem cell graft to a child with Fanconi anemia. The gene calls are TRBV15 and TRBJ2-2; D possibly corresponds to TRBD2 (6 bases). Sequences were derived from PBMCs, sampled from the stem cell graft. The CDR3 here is CATSRDGTGNTGELFF. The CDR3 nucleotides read TGTGCCACCAGCAGAGACGGGACTGGAAACACCGGGGAGCTGTTTTTT.